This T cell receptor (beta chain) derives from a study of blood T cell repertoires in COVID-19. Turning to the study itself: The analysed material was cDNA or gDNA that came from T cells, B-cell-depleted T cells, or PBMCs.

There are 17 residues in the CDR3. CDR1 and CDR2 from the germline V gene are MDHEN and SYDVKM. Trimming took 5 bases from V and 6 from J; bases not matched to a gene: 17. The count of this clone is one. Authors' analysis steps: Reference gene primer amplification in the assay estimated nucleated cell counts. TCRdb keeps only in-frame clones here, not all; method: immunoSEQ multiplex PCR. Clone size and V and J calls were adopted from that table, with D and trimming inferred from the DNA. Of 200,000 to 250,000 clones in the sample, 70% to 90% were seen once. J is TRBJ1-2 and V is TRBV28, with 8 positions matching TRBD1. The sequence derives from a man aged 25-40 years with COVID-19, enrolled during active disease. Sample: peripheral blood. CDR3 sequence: CASSDYLRGTGSNGYTF. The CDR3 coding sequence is TGTGCCAGCAGTGACTACCTCAGAGGGACAGGCTCGAATGGCTACACCTTC.